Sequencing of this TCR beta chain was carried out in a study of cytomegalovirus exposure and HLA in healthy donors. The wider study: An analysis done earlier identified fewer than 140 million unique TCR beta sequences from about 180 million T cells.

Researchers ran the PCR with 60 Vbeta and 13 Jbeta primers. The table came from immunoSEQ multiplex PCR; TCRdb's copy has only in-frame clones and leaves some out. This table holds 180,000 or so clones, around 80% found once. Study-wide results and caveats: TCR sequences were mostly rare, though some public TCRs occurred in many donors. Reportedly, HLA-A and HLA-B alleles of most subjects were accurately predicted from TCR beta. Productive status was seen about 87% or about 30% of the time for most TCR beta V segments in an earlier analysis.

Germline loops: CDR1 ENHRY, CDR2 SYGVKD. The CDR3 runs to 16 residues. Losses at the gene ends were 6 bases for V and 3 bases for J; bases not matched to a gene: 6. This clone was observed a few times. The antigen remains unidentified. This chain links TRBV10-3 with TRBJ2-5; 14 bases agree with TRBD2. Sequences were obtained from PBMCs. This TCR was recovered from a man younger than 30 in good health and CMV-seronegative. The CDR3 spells CAISDGLAGGKETQYF. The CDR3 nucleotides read TGTGCCATCAGCGACGGACTAGCGGGGGGAAAAGAGACCCAGTACTTC.